This TCR beta chain stems from a study of control samples from healthy donors and cancer patients. The table came from immunoSEQ multiplex PCR; TCRdb's copy has only in-frame clones and leaves some out. The table shows about 180,000 clones, with 90% occurring only once. This CDR3 comprises 14 residues. Germline V gives CDR1 LGHDT, CDR2 YNNKEL (reference sequence). V dropped 4 bases and J dropped 1 base, with 10 bases sitting between them. The sample comprised blood. The rearrangement links TRBV3-1 (or the pseudogene TRBV3-2) to TRBJ1-2; the D is unclear. This TCR came from a woman in her forties or fifties in good health. CDR3 sequence (DNA): TGTGCCAGCAGCCTCACCCCAAGTAACTATGGCTACACCTTC. Protein: CASSLTPSNYGYTF.